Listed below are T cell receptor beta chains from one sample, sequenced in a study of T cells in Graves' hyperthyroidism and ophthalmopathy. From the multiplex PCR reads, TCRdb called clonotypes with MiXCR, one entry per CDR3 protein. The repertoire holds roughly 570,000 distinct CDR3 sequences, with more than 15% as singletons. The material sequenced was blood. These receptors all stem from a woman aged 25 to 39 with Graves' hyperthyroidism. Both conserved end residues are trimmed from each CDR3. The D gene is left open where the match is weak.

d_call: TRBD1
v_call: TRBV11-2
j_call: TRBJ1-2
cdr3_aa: ASSSTRQGGGDYGYT

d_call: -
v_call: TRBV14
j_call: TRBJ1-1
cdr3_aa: ASSQDARANKNTEAF

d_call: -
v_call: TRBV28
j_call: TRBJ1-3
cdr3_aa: ASSLHSSGNTIY

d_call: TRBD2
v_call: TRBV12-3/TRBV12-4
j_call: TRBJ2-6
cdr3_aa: ASSLAPGGVSSGANVLT

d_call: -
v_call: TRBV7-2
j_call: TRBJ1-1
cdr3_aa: ASSDTGPGTEAF

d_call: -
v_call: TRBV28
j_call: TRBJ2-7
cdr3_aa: ASSLRVYKQY

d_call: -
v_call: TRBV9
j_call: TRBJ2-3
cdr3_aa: ASSEALGTQY

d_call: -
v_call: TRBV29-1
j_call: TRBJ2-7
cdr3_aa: SVGGASSGFYEQY

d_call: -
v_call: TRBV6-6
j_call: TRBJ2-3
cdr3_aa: ASSYSRGTDTQY

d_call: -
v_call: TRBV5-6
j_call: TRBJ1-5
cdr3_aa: ASSLGGFQPQH

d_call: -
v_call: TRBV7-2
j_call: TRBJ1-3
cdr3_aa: ASSEDSGNTIY

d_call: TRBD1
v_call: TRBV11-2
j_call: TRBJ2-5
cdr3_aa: ASSSLRTGRKETQY

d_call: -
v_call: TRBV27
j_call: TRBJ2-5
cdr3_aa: ASSLSPSGETQY

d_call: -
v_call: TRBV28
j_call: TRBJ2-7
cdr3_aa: ASTVYNEQY

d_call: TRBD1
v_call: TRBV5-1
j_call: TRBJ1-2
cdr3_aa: ASRQTTGGTYGYT

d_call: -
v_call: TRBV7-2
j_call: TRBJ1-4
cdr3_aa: ASSWTVTNEKLF

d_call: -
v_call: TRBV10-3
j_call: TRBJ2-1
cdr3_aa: AISERGSYNEQF

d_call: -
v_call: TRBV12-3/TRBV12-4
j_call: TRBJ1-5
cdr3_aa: ASSSAGGQPQH

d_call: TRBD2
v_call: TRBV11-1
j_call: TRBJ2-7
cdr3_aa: ASSIGGAGGPSYEQY

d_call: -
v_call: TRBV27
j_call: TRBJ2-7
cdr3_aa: ASSLFYGVDLQGEQY